This T cell receptor (beta chain) appears in the sequencing data of a study of OX40 agonist ivuxolimab in advanced cancers. Study details: An anti-OX40 (CD134) antibody with agonistic activity, ivuxolimab, was administered to patients. Age averaged around 60 years (range 23 to 79), and roughly 80% were male. The dose of intravenous ivuxolimab that patients received every 2 weeks ranged from 0.01 to 10 mg/kg.

From germline, CDR1 is SGHTA and CDR2 FQGNSA. Trimming removed 5 bases at V and 0 bases at J, with 14 bases between. The CDR3 totals 16 residues. Generated by immunoSEQ multiplex PCR, the TCRdb table keeps only in-frame clones and is missing some. The sample carries fewer than 80,000 clones, 80% to 90% recorded once. Sequencing was performed on CD4+ or CD8+ T cells sorted from blood, taken in a trial of the OX40 agonist ivuxolimab. The chain recombines TRBV7-2 with TRBJ2-1, with D perhaps TRBD2 (5 bases). The receptor's source is an adult with an advanced solid tumor such as melanoma, head and neck, liver or kidney cancer. CDR3 region: CASSTQAVLSYNEQFF. The CDR3 coding sequence is TGTGCCAGCAGCACCCAAGCGGTACTCTCCTACAATGAGCAGTTCTTC.